This T cell receptor (beta chain) is drawn from a study of cytomegalovirus exposure and HLA in healthy donors. Study-level information: A prior analysis found 117 million unique TCR beta sequences from 170 million or so T cells. Overall study findings and caveats: Many donors carried some public TCRs, although rarity characterized most TCR sequences.

This clone showed up just once. Its target is unknown. With 60 Vbeta and 13 Jbeta primers, the PCR was carried out. The method was immunoSEQ multiplex PCR; TCRdb's version includes in-frame clones alone and lacks a portion of them. The sample contains roughly 100,000 clones, about 83% of which appear only once. After removal of 7 bases from V and 0 bases from J, the junction contained 3 bases not matched to a gene. The CDR3 is 14 residues long. Germline V gives CDR1 SGHVS, CDR2 FQNEAQ. Sequenced material: PBMCs. The chain recombines TRBV7-8 with TRBJ2-1; 7 bases match TRBD2. The receptor's source is a female donor in good health and CMV-seropositive. CDR3 coding DNA: TGTGCCAGCAATCCGGGGGGCTCCTACAATGAGCAGTTCTTC. Translating gives CASNPGGSYNEQFF.